This entry lists 14 T cell receptor beta chains sequenced from one sample in a study of CD8+ T cells in alopecia areata. Treatment here: oral pan-JAK inhibitor, 5-10 mg twice daily. Sequencing used cDNA as its template, made by extracting RNA and reverse transcribing it. Here immunoSEQ multiplex PCR was the method, and the copy in TCRdb shows in-frame clones only, minus some. The profile shows 100,000 to 150,000 clones, roughly 57% of them singletons. Specimen: CD4+ T cells sorted from blood, collected at week 4, from a patient treated with tofacitinib. The receptors derive from a human donor with alopecia areata.

This clone was seen ten or more times. This chain links TRBV5-1 with TRBJ2-3; no reliable D call. The CDR3 spans 16 residues. The ends were cut back, 4 bases at V and 1 base at J, with 16 bases in the middle. CDR1 and CDR2 from the germline V gene are SGHRS and YFSETQ. CDR3 DNA sequence: TGCGCCAGCAGCCCCATTGATGGGAAGGGCACAGATACGCAGTATTTT. It encodes CASSPIDGKGTDTQYF.

The chain carries TRBV29-1 and TRBJ2-3; 7 bases align to TRBD2. The V segment lost 5 bases and the J segment 2 bases; nucleotides outside the gene matches: 4. Germline CDR1 reads SQVTM; CDR2 reads ANQGSEA. The CDR3 loop spans 13 amino acids. CDR3 coding DNA: TGCAGCGTTTCTAGCGGTCTCACAGATACGCAGTATTTT. The encoded protein is CSVSSGLTDTQYF.

This chain uses TRBV25-1 with TRBJ1-2; D is unresolved. Germline-derived CDR1 and CDR2 are MGHDK and SYGVNS. V lost 1 base and J 5 bases, leaving 11 bases between the germline ends. The CDR3 runs to 14 residues. The DNA of the CDR3 is TGTGCCAGCAGTGAATCTTTTAATGGATATGGCTACACCTTC. Protein product: CASSESFNGYGYTF.

This clone was picked up one time. This chain uses TRBV5-1 with TRBJ2-7; D possibly corresponds to TRBD2 (6 bases). There are 14 residues in the CDR3. V was clipped by 4 bases and J by 5 bases, with 16 bases between them. CDR1 is SGHRS and CDR2 is YFSETQ in the germline V gene. The CDR3 region has the DNA TGCGCCAGCAGCACCGACGGGACTTTAGACGAGCAGTACTTC. It codes for CASSTDGTLDEQYF.

The gene calls are TRBV30 and TRBJ1-2, with 10 bases fitting TRBD1. Germline V gives CDR1 GTSNPN, CDR2 SVGIG (reference sequence). The CDR3 length is 17 residues. V shed 4 bases, J shed 4 bases, and the junction held 15 bases outside the gene matches. In nucleotides, the CDR3 is TGTGCCTGGATCCCCCGGGACAGGGGATATTCGGGCTATGGCTACACCTTC. Amino acids: CAWIPRDRGYSGYGYTF.

This clone was counted a few times. The sample carries other DNA sequences with the same CDR3. The rearrangement uses TRBV7-2 and TRBJ2-3, with 7 bases that match TRBD2. V dropped 2 bases and J dropped 2; count of bases not matched to a gene: 4. CDR3 length: 15 residues. The germline V gene encodes CDR1 SGHTA and CDR2 FQGNSA. CDR3 sequence (DNA): TGTGCCAGCAGCTTACCTAGCGGCCCCACAGATACGCAGTATTTT. Translation: CASSLPSGPTDTQYF.

The chain couples TRBV25-1 to TRBJ1-1; D not certain. The CDR3 contains 13 residues. Germline loops: CDR1 MGHDK, CDR2 SYGVNS. The V end was cut by 1 base, the J end by 1 base, with 4 bases between. CDR3 region: CASSEWGNTEAFF. CDR3 DNA: TGTGCCAGCAGTGAATGGGGGAACACTGAAGCTTTCTTT.

This chain connects TRBV11-2 to TRBJ2-3; the match to TRBD2 covers 10 bases. The CDR3 length is 17 residues. V shed 2 bases, J shed 6 bases, and the junction held 11 bases outside the gene matches. Germline values: CDR1 SGHAT, CDR2 FQNNGV. This CDR3 is CASSLLVGLAGADTQYF. DNA of the CDR3: TGTGCCAGCAGCTTATTGGTTGGGCTAGCGGGGGCGGATACGCAGTATTTT.

This clone was seen a few times. The CDR3 loop reads CSVEAWLAPDTQYF. In DNA, the CDR3 is TGCAGCGTTGAAGCATGGCTAGCTCCAGATACGCAGTATTTT. The chain employs TRBV29-1 and TRBJ2-3; D might be TRBD2 (5 bases). Germline V gives CDR1 SQVTM, CDR2 ANQGSEA. Trimming removed 1 base from V and 4 bases from J, with 12 bases in between. The CDR3 contains 14 residues.

This clone was detected only a few times. This chain joins TRBV15 and TRBJ1-2; 7 bases fit TRBD1. The junction had 6 bases not matched to a gene; V was cut back by 0 bases and J by 2 bases. CDR1 and CDR2 (germline): LNHNV, YYDKDF (reference sequence). CDR3 size: 16 residues. The CDR3 region is CATSRDRQGGNYGYTF. CDR3 coding DNA: TGTGCCACCAGCAGAGATCGACAGGGTGGGAACTATGGCTACACCTTC.

V usage is TRBV6-5 and J usage is TRBJ2-1, with D possibly matching TRBD1 (5 bases). From germline, CDR1 is MNHEY and CDR2 SVGAGI. Trimming took 2 bases from V and 6 from J, leaving 5 bases between them. The CDR3 has 12 residues. The CDR3 loop is CASSYRGNEQFF. CDR3 bases: TGTGCCAGCAGTTACAGGGGCAATGAGCAGTTCTTC.

The gene calls are TRBV19 and TRBJ2-2; 8 bases line up with TRBD1. With V trimmed by 5 bases and J by 5 bases, 10 bases remained unmatched. The CDR3 runs 16 residues. Looked up from germline, CDR1 is LNHDA and CDR2 is SQIVND (reference sequence). The CDR3 is CASSASTGVGTGELFF. CDR3 bases: TGTGCCAGTAGTGCCTCGACAGGGGTGGGGACCGGGGAGCTGTTTTTT.

V and J are TRBV29-1 and TRBJ1-1; no clear D. Germline CDR1 is SQVTM and CDR2 is ANQGSEA. The CDR3 totals 11 residues. V lost 5 bases and J 4 bases, leaving 8 bases between the germline ends. CDR3 amino acids: CSVRSGTEAFF. DNA for the CDR3: TGCAGCGTTAGGTCGGGCACTGAAGCTTTCTTT.

V gene TRBV6-6 combines with J gene TRBJ2-5; D might be TRBD1 (6 bases). Per the germline V gene, CDR1 is MNHNY and CDR2 is SVGAGI (reference sequence). This CDR3 has 12 amino acids. V lost 6 bases and J 3 bases, leaving 8 bases between the germline ends. The CDR3 DNA follows: TGTGCCAGCAGACGGACAGAAGAGACCCAGTACTTC. This sequence encodes CASRRTEETQYF.